Below, one TCR beta chain is given with its context. Its cognate antigen is unknown. The data stem from a study of cytomegalovirus exposure and HLA in healthy donors. In the PCR, 60 Vbeta and 13 Jbeta primers were used. Some clones are missing from TCRdb's copy, which holds only in-frame ones; the method was immunoSEQ multiplex PCR. This sample has around 110,000 clones, with about 74% found just once. Unmatched junction bases numbered 12, after V lost 1 base and J lost 4 bases. There are 17 residues in the CDR3. CDR1 and CDR2 (germline): LNHDA, SQIVND (reference sequence). Study results and caveats: Reportedly, TCR beta sequences accurately predicted HLA-A and HLA-B alleles in most subjects. CMV serostatus was the sole immune exposure data available. A later analysis linked a missense variant in DCLRE1C to the trimming of TCR beta V and J genes.

Sequencing was done on a sample of PBMCs. This chain connects TRBV19 to TRBJ1-2; TRBD1 aligns across 7 bases. The sequence was collected from a woman in her 40s in good health and CMV-seropositive. The CDR3 protein is CASSIGGGRERVYGYTF. The CDR3 region has the DNA TGTGCCAGTAGTATAGGAGGGGGCAGGGAGAGAGTCTATGGCTACACCTTC.